These 11 T cell receptor beta chains were all obtained from the same sample, sequenced in a study of OX40 agonist ivuxolimab in advanced cancers. Generated by immunoSEQ multiplex PCR, the TCRdb table keeps only in-frame clones and is missing some. The sample includes tens of thousands of clones, approximately 90% of them seen just once. Sequenced material: CD4+ or CD8+ T cells sorted from blood, taken in a trial of the OX40 agonist ivuxolimab. These receptor sequences come from an adult with an advanced solid tumor such as melanoma, head and neck, liver or kidney cancer.

This clone has only one observation. The J gene is TRBJ1-2, the V gene TRBV9, with 7 bases matching TRBD1. Trimming at V came to 1 base and at J to 6 bases, leaving 18 bases not matched to a gene. Germline assignment: CDR1 SGDLS and CDR2 YYNGEE. The CDR3 spans 18 residues. This CDR3 is CASSVSGGEVATGHGYTF. The CDR3 nucleotides read TGTGCCAGCAGCGTAAGCGGAGGTGAGGTGGCGACAGGGCATGGCTACACCTTC.

The rearrangement links TRBV12-5 to TRBJ2-7; possibly TRBD1 or TRBD2 for D (6 bases each). This CDR3 spans 15 amino acids. Looked up from germline, CDR1 is LGHNT and CDR2 is FRNRAP. V gave up 2 bases and J gave up 2 bases, with 13 bases separating them. CDR3 loop: CASGLPLEGAYEQYF. CDR3 DNA: TGTGCTAGTGGTTTGCCCCTGGAGGGGGCCTACGAGCAGTACTTC.

The J gene is TRBJ2-1, the V gene TRBV9; TRBD2 agrees at 7 bases. The V gene's germline CDR1 is SGDLS and CDR2 YYNGEE. There are 12 residues in the CDR3. After removal of 3 bases from V and 11 bases from J, the junction contained 5 bases not matched to a gene. CDR3 protein: CASSDLAAKQFF. CDR3 coding DNA: TGTGCCAGCAGCGATCTAGCGGCCAAGCAGTTCTTC.

The CDR3 DNA follows: TGTGCCAGCAGCCCCAGCGGGTTTTTGGAGCAGTACTTC. Amino acids: CASSPSGFLEQYF. The V gene is TRBV7-9, the J gene TRBJ2-7, with D possibly being TRBD2 (6 bases). V lost 5 bases and J 7 bases, leaving 15 bases between the germline ends. The length of the CDR3 is 13 residues. Germline V gene sequence: CDR1 SEHNR, CDR2 FQNEAQ (reference sequence).

This chain uses TRBV21-1 with TRBJ1-1; the table's D call of TRBD1 was not tested on the DNA. TRBV21-1 is shown as a pseudogene. CDR3 length: 17 residues. The CDR3 sequence: CASSKRTAPQWDTEAFF. The CDR3 DNA reads as TGTGCCAGCAGCAAAAGGACAGCTCCTCAATGGGACACTGAAGCTTTCTTT.

The V call is TRBV18, the J call TRBJ2-7, with a weak D call TRBD1 (5 bases). This CDR3 comprises 19 residues. Germline loops: CDR1 KGHSH, CDR2 LQKENI. The V end lost 2 bases, the J end lost 2 bases, and 25 bases lay between the germline ends. This CDR3 is CASSPVKGMALSLPYEQYF. Written as DNA, the CDR3 is TGTGCCAGCTCACCAGTAAAGGGGATGGCGTTAAGCCTTCCCTACGAGCAGTACTTC.

This clone was counted once. The chain joins TRBV13 to TRBJ1-5; D is undetermined. This CDR3 region has 19 residues. The germline V and J ends were trimmed by 5 bases and 0 bases, with 23 bases remaining between them. Germline CDR1 is PRHDT and CDR2 is FYEKMQ (reference sequence). The CDR3 region is CASSTWGDHHQISNQPQHF. CDR3 DNA sequence: TGTGCCAGCAGCACCTGGGGAGACCATCACCAGATTAGCAATCAGCCCCAGCATTTT.

This chain connects TRBV27 to TRBJ1-2; a possible D gene is TRBD1 (6 bases). The CDR3 sequence is 15 residues long. CDR1 MNHEY and CDR2 SMNVEV come from the germline V gene (reference sequence). With 6 bases removed from V and 5 bases from J, the gap between germline ends came to 19 bases. CDR3 sequence (DNA): TGTGCCAGCAGGACCGAAGGGACACCCAGTTATGGCTACACCTTC. Translating gives CASRTEGTPSYGYTF.

The rearrangement uses TRBV10-1 and TRBJ2-7; 9 bases map to TRBD1. Trimming removed 4 bases from V and 4 bases from J; junction bases left unmatched: 5. CDR1 and CDR2 (germline): WNHNN, SYGVQD (reference sequence). This CDR3 spans 14 amino acids. CDR3 sequence (DNA): TGCGCCAGCAGTGGGAACAGGGGGCCGTACGAGCAGTACTTC. Translation: CASSGNRGPYEQYF.

The chain links TRBV7-8 to TRBJ1-5; no clear D. The CDR3 is 13 amino acids. Looked up from germline, CDR1 is SGHVS and CDR2 is FQNEAQ. The ends were cut back, 2 bases at V and 5 bases at J, with 7 bases in the middle. CDR3 sequence reads: CASSLSRYQPQHF. In DNA, the CDR3 is TGTGCCAGCAGCTTATCGCGTTATCAGCCCCAGCATTTT.

The chain employs TRBV30 and TRBJ2-7; TRBD1 agrees at 8 bases. The CDR3 extends over 14 amino acids. The germline CDR1 and CDR2 sequences are GTSNPN and SVGIG (reference sequence). Trimming removed 4 bases from V and 2 bases from J; junction bases left unmatched: 7. This chain's CDR3 is CAWTRTGITYEQYF. As DNA, the CDR3 is TGTGCCTGGACCCGGACAGGGATAACCTACGAGCAGTACTTC.